Presented here are 26 T cell receptor beta chains from one specimen sequenced in a study of T cell responses to AZD1222 COVID-19 vaccine. This table comes from immunoSEQ multiplex PCR, and its TCRdb copy is limited to in-frame clones, with some not included. The sample has 140,000 to 150,000 clones; around 87% are singletons. The material sequenced was peripheral blood, taken on day 0 of AZD1222 vaccination. Source of these receptors: an adult in good health.

This rearrangement joins TRBV10-1 to TRBJ2-7, with 10 bases aligning to TRBD1. The CDR3 contains 15 residues. In germline, CDR1 is WNHNN, CDR2 SYGVQD (reference sequence). V lost 5 bases, J lost 3 bases, and 7 bases stayed unmatched. The CDR3: CASSMAGTGVYEQYF. The CDR3 coding sequence is TGCGCCAGCAGTATGGCCGGGACAGGGGTCTACGAGCAGTACTTC.

The V gene is TRBV2, the J gene TRBJ1-5; 7 nucleotides align to TRBD1. The V segment lost 7 bases and the J segment 7 bases; nucleotides outside the gene matches: 7. Germline loops: CDR1 SNHLY, CDR2 FYNNEI. The CDR3 runs 13 residues. CDR3 DNA sequence: TGTGCCAGCACTCAGGGCAGGGGGCAGCCCCAGCATTTT. Amino acids: CASTQGRGQPQHF.

The genes are TRBV3-1 (or the pseudogene TRBV3-2) and TRBJ2-2; 9 positions match TRBD1. This CDR3 comprises 15 residues. V lost 0 bases to trimming and J lost 9 bases; unmatched junction nucleotides: 5. The V gene's germline CDR1 is LGHDT and CDR2 YNNKEL (reference sequence). Here the CDR3 reads CASSQDWDRDRELFF. In nucleotides, the CDR3 is TGTGCCAGCAGCCAAGATTGGGACAGGGACCGGGAGCTGTTTTTT.

The genes are TRBV2 and TRBJ1-2, with TRBD1 identical over 10 bases. Germline CDR1 reads SNHLY; CDR2 reads FYNNEI. Trimming cost V 4 bases and J 8 bases; bases outside gene matches: 7. This CDR3 is 14 amino acids long. The chain's CDR3 is CASSAGQGMRGYTF. In DNA, the CDR3 is TGTGCCAGCAGTGCGGGACAGGGGATGAGGGGCTACACCTTC.

The V gene is TRBV18, the J gene TRBJ1-6, with D perhaps TRBD1 (5 bases). Germline V gives CDR1 KGHSH, CDR2 LQKENI. Trimming left V 3 bases short and J 0 bases short, with 9 bases between. This CDR3 contains 16 residues. The CDR3 coding sequence is TGTGCCAGCTCACCGGGTGGGGGCTCCTATAATTCACCCCTCCACTTT. Protein sequence: CASSPGGGSYNSPLHF.

V usage is TRBV3-1 (or the pseudogene TRBV3-2) and J usage is TRBJ2-1, with D unclear. CDR1 is LGHDT, CDR2 YNNKEL, per germline (reference sequence). The CDR3 has 13 amino acids. Between the trimmed V and J ends, which lost 1 base and 8 bases, there was a span of 9 bases. Here the CDR3 reads CASSQVNNHEQFF. CDR3 in DNA: TGTGCCAGCAGCCAAGTGAACAACCATGAGCAGTTCTTC.

The chain joins TRBV6-5 to TRBJ1-2; D ambiguous. V dropped 0 bases and J dropped 5 bases, with 13 bases sitting between them. Looked up from germline, CDR1 is MNHEY and CDR2 is SVGAGI. The CDR3 is 15 residues long. CDR3 loop: CASSYSPGNTYGYTF. The CDR3 DNA reads TGTGCCAGCAGTTACTCGCCGGGAAACACTTATGGCTACACCTTC.

The V gene is TRBV4-1, the J gene TRBJ2-2, with 10 bases identical to TRBD2. V was clipped by 1 base and J by 1 base; unmatched bases: 12. Germline V gene lookup returns CDR1 MGHRA and CDR2 YSYEKL. This CDR3 contains 20 residues. The chain's CDR3 is CASSQVRLAGFRGNTGELFF. The CDR3 region has the DNA TGCGCCAGCAGCCAAGTCCGACTAGCGGGTTTCAGGGGGAACACCGGGGAGCTGTTTTTT.

This chain links TRBV7-2 with TRBJ2-1, with TRBD2 as a possible D gene (6 bases). CDR3 length equals 14 residues. CDR1 and CDR2 (germline): SGHTA, FQGNSA. Trimming removed 0 bases from V and 6 bases from J, with 9 bases in between. CDR3: CASSLALASNEQFF. For the CDR3, the DNA is TGTGCCAGCAGCTTAGCACTAGCATCCAATGAGCAGTTCTTC.

J is TRBJ2-1 and V is TRBV28, with 8 nucleotides matching TRBD2. The CDR3 has 14 amino acids. V was pared by 2 bases and J by 8 bases, with 5 bases of the junction left unmatched. Germline V gene lookup returns CDR1 MDHEN and CDR2 SYDVKM. The CDR3 loop reads CASSLELAVHEQFF. The CDR3 region has the DNA TGTGCCAGCAGTTTAGAACTAGCGGTGCATGAGCAGTTCTTC.

The V call is TRBV7-9, the J call TRBJ1-3; D unclear. This CDR3 comprises 15 residues. V lost 5 bases, J lost 2 bases, and 13 bases lay in between. The germline CDR1 and CDR2 sequences are SEHNR and FQNEAQ (reference sequence). CDR3 protein: CASSPRELTGNTIYF. The CDR3 DNA sequence: TGTGCCAGCAGCCCTAGGGAGTTGACTGGAAACACCATATATTTT.

The rearrangement links TRBV28 to TRBJ2-5; maybe TRBD1 (5 bases). The germline gives CDR1 MDHEN, CDR2 SYDVKM. The CDR3 runs 13 residues. The ends were cut back, 8 bases at V and 1 base at J, with 11 bases in the middle. Written as DNA, the CDR3 is TGTGCCAGCTGTCCGGACATCCAAGAGACCCAGTACTTC. Translated: CASCPDIQETQYF.

This chain uses TRBV5-1 with TRBJ2-6; the D is unclear. CDR3 length: 15 amino acids. Germline V lookup: CDR1 SGHRS, CDR2 YFSETQ. Trimming shortened V by 0 bases and J by 4 bases, and 8 bases separated the two germline ends. CDR3 region: CASSLALAGANVLTF. The CDR3 DNA reads as TGCGCCAGCAGCTTGGCCCTGGCGGGGGCCAACGTCCTGACTTTC.

The rearrangement links TRBV4-1 to TRBJ2-3, with D possibly being TRBD1 (5 bases). V gave up 1 base and J gave up 0 bases, with 8 bases separating them. CDR1 and CDR2 (germline): MGHRA, YSYEKL. The CDR3 has 15 amino acids. The CDR3 nucleotides are TGCGCCAGCAGCCAAGTTGGGGCAAGCACAGATACGCAGTATTTT. It is translated as CASSQVGASTDTQYF.

The chain recombines TRBV2 with TRBJ2-5; 8 nucleotides align to TRBD2. Germline CDR1 and CDR2: SNHLY and FYNNEI. V lost 6 bases, J lost 4 bases, and 16 bases stayed unmatched. The CDR3 has 17 amino acids. CDR3 DNA sequence: TGTGCCAGCAGCCCACCTCCCCAGAAAGCGGGAGTAGAGACCCAGTACTTC. Protein product: CASSPPPQKAGVETQYF.

The chain joins TRBV6-5 to TRBJ1-1; 9 bases are shared with TRBD1. This CDR3 contains 13 residues. The germline CDR1 and CDR2 sequences are MNHEY and SVGAGI. Trimming cost V 6 bases and J 8 bases; bases outside gene matches: 7. The CDR3 spells CASSQGQGVEAFF. For the CDR3, the DNA is TGTGCCAGCAGCCAGGGACAGGGCGTCGAAGCTTTCTTT.

V gene TRBV6-5 combines with J gene TRBJ1-6; 11 bases are shared with TRBD1. With V trimmed by 6 bases and J by 7 bases, 5 bases remained unmatched. The germline CDR1 and CDR2 sequences are MNHEY and SVGAGI. CDR3 size: 15 residues. The CDR3 DNA reads TGTGCCAGCAGGGACAGGGGGCTGACCAATTCACCCCTCCACTTT. Encoded protein: CASRDRGLTNSPLHF.

The chain combines TRBV5-6 with TRBJ1-2, with D tentatively TRBD1 (5 bases). Germline assignment: CDR1 SGHDT and CDR2 YYEEEE. The ends were cut back, 4 bases at V and 6 bases at J, with 22 bases in the middle. The CDR3 contains 16 residues. CDR3 protein: CASSTPGTEVFDGYTF. In DNA, the CDR3 is TGTGCCAGCAGCACCCCCGGGACGGAGGTTTTCGATGGCTACACCTTC.

J is TRBJ1-3 and V is TRBV11-2; D gene uncertain. Germline-derived CDR1 and CDR2 are SGHAT and FQNNGV. The V and J ends lost 3 bases and 2 bases respectively, with 11 bases between them. The CDR3 runs to 15 residues. CDR3 DNA sequence: TGTGCCAGCAGCTTCCCCTCAGGAGCTGGAAACACCATATATTTT. This translates into CASSFPSGAGNTIYF.

The chain joins TRBV6-5 to TRBJ1-2; 9 nucleotides match TRBD1. The junction had 7 bases not matched to a gene; V was cut back by 4 bases and J by 7 bases. Per germline, CDR1 MNHEY and CDR2 SVGAGI. The CDR3 consists of 14 residues. The CDR3 protein is CASSWDREAGGYTF. In DNA form, the CDR3 reads TGTGCCAGCAGTTGGGACAGGGAAGCAGGTGGCTACACCTTC.

V usage is TRBV25-1 and J usage is TRBJ1-4, with a weak D call TRBD1 (5 bases). The V gene lost 5 bases and the J gene lost 5 bases, with 9 bases spanning the gap. The CDR3 loop spans 13 amino acids. Germline CDR1 reads MGHDK; CDR2 reads SYGVNS. The CDR3 here is CASSRQGNEKLFF. The CDR3, as DNA: TGTGCCAGCAGTCGGCAGGGAAATGAAAAACTGTTTTTT. The whole variable domain, filled in from reference TRBV25-1 and TRBJ1-4, reads EADIYQTPRYLVIGTGKKITLECSQTMGHDKMYWYQQDPGMELHLIHYSYGVNSTEKGDLSSESTVSRIRTEHFPLTLESARPSHTSQYLCASSRQGNEKLFFGSGTQLSVL.

The chain recombines TRBV2 with TRBJ1-1; a possible D gene is TRBD1 (5 bases). Germline assignment: CDR1 SNHLY and CDR2 FYNNEI. Trimming stripped 5 bases from V and 1 base from J, with 14 bases between. The CDR3 contains 15 residues. The DNA for the CDR3 is TGTGCCAGCAGTCCCGAACTGAGGGGGAACACTGAAGCTTTCTTT. It encodes CASSPELRGNTEAFF. The complete variable domain, with remaining parts taken from reference TRBV2 and TRBJ1-1, reads EPEVTQTPSHQVTQMGQEVILRCVPISNHLYFYWYRQILGQKVEFLVSFYNNEISEKSEIFDDQFSVERPDGSNFTLKIRSTKLEDSAMYFCASSPELRGNTEAFFGQGTRLTVV.

The J gene is TRBJ1-5, the V gene TRBV15, with D possibly being TRBD1 (5 bases). The CDR3 totals 16 residues. The V gene lost 0 bases and the J gene lost 11 bases, with 20 bases spanning the gap. Germline V gene lookup returns CDR1 LNHNV and CDR2 YYDKDF (reference sequence). CDR3 protein: CATSRDYGGGRWTQHF. CDR3 nucleotide sequence: TGTGCCACCAGCAGAGATTATGGGGGTGGGAGATGGACCCAGCATTTT.

The genes are TRBV29-1 and TRBJ1-2; the D gene is possibly TRBD1 (5 bases). The ends were cut back, 5 bases at V and 5 bases at J, with 15 bases in the middle. The CDR3 has 13 residues. Germline values: CDR1 SQVTM, CDR2 ANQGSEA. CDR3 sequence: CSVIKGNGYGYTF. In DNA, the CDR3 is TGCAGCGTTATTAAGGGGAATGGATATGGCTACACCTTC.

The chain couples TRBV30 to TRBJ2-2, with TRBD1 matching over 11 bases. The germline V gene encodes CDR1 GTSNPN and CDR2 SVGIG (reference sequence). This CDR3 region has 17 residues. V shed 5 bases, J shed 3 bases, and the junction held 11 bases outside the gene matches. CDR3: CAWDGDRGEAHTGELFF. The CDR3 nucleotides read TGTGCCTGGGATGGGGACAGGGGGGAGGCCCACACCGGGGAGCTGTTTTTT.

The J gene is TRBJ1-2, the V gene TRBV7-9; tentative D call: TRBD1 (5 bases). The germline V and J ends were trimmed by 1 base and 4 bases, with 13 bases remaining between them. Germline lookup yields CDR1 SEHNR and CDR2 FQNEAQ (reference sequence). The CDR3 length is 15 residues. DNA of the CDR3: TGTGCCAGCAGCTTAGGCCCCACAGGCATCTATGGCTACACCTTC. Protein: CASSLGPTGIYGYTF.